Each of the 21 T cell receptor beta chains below was sequenced from the same sample in a study of cytomegalovirus exposure and HLA in healthy donors. The primer mix had 60 Vbeta and 13 Jbeta primers. Libraries were prepared by immunoSEQ multiplex PCR; TCRdb keeps only in-frame clonotypes and omits some of them. The sample carries more than 95,000 clones, 69% recorded once. Sequenced sample: PBMCs. The receptor set was obtained from a man aged 25-40 years in good health and CMV-seronegative.

The V call is TRBV19, the J call TRBJ2-5; tentative D call: TRBD1 (6 bases). The J call is uncertain, as TRBJ2-7 better fits the DNA end. CDR3 length equals 15 residues. Germline V gene lookup returns CDR1 LNHDA and CDR2 SQIVND (reference sequence). Written as DNA, the CDR3 is TGTGCCAGTAGTATAACCGTACAGGGAAACTACGAGCAGTACTTC. Amino acid sequence: CASSITVQGNYEQYF.

This sequence joins TRBV4-1 and TRBJ1-2; TRBD1 agrees at 7 bases. The germline gives CDR1 MGHRA, CDR2 YSYEKL. V shed 0 bases and J 5 bases; nucleotides not matched to a gene: 3. The CDR3 length is 14 residues. The CDR3 is CASSQDGDSYGYTF. In DNA form, the CDR3 reads TGCGCCAGCAGCCAAGATGGGGACAGTTATGGCTACACCTTC.

The V and J genes are TRBV10-3 and TRBJ2-1; TRBD2 matches 10 bases. The CDR3 is 16 amino acids. Germline V gene data show CDR1 as ENHRY and CDR2 as SYGVKD. The junction had 9 bases not matched to a gene; V was cut back by 4 bases and J by 6 bases. CDR3 in amino acids: CAISVSSGRSSNEQFF. The CDR3 DNA is TGTGCCATCAGTGTCTCTAGCGGGAGATCATCCAATGAGCAGTTCTTC.

The rearrangement uses TRBV5-1 and TRBJ1-1, with D unresolved. CDR1 is SGHRS and CDR2 is YFSETQ in the germline V gene. The length of the CDR3 is 13 residues. With 2 bases removed from V and 7 bases from J, the gap between germline ends came to 12 bases. CDR3 sequence reads: CASSFSGGFEAFF. CDR3 coding DNA: TGCGCCAGCAGCTTCTCCGGAGGGTTTGAAGCTTTCTTT.

The chain links TRBV10-3 to TRBJ2-1; 9 bases are a match to TRBD1. The CDR3 has 16 residues. Germline-derived CDR1 and CDR2 are ENHRY and SYGVKD. V trimming: 5 bases; J trimming: 2 bases; junction bases outside the gene matches: 7. This CDR3 reads CAISSGTGNTYNEQFF. DNA of the CDR3: TGTGCCATCAGTTCAGGGACAGGGAACACCTACAATGAGCAGTTCTTC.

The genes are TRBV7-2 and TRBJ1-1; no clear D gene. CDR1 and CDR2 from the germline V gene are SGHTA and FQGNSA. V was trimmed by 5 bases and J by 1 base, leaving 8 bases between them. The CDR3 extends over 13 amino acids. CDR3: CASSRRGNTEAFF. The CDR3 nucleotides are TGTGCCAGCAGCCGACGGGGGAACACTGAAGCTTTCTTT.

This clone was counted between two and nine times. The chain combines TRBV7-3 with TRBJ2-3; TRBD2 matches 8 bases. V lost 3 bases, J lost 4 bases, and 3 bases stayed unmatched. This CDR3 is 14 amino acids long. Germline V lookup: CDR1 SGHTA, CDR2 FQGTGA. CDR3 residues: CASSFGLAADTQYF. The CDR3 nucleotides are TGTGCCAGCAGCTTCGGACTAGCTGCAGATACGCAGTATTTT.

This clone was detected only a few times. The V call is TRBV11-2, the J call TRBJ2-7, with D possibly being TRBD1 (6 bases). The CDR3 consists of 13 residues. V was cut by 8 bases and J by 0 bases, with 11 bases left in between. CDR1 and CDR2 (germline): SGHAT, FQNNGV. The DNA for the CDR3 is TGTGCCAGCGTCGGACAGCTCTCCTACGAGCAGTACTTC. Protein sequence: CASVGQLSYEQYF.

This clone was detected a few times. The gene calls are TRBV19 and TRBJ2-5, with D unresolved. The length of the CDR3 is 14 residues. The germline V and J ends were trimmed by 1 base and 2 bases, with 8 bases remaining between them. Germline V gene data show CDR1 as LNHDA and CDR2 as SQIVND (reference sequence). In nucleotides, the CDR3 is TGTGCCAGTAGTATAGGTACTGCGCAAGAGACCCAGTACTTC. Encoded protein: CASSIGTAQETQYF.

This chain connects TRBV4-2 to TRBJ2-4, with D perhaps matching TRBD1 (5 bases). The length of the CDR3 is 16 residues. Per germline, CDR1 LGHNA and CDR2 YNFKEQ. The germline V and J ends were trimmed by 1 base and 0 bases, with 10 bases remaining between them. CDR3 protein: CASSQARQIAKNIQYF. In nucleotides, the CDR3 is TGTGCCAGCAGCCAAGCCCGACAGATAGCCAAAAACATTCAGTACTTC.

This clone has only a few counts. The chain couples TRBV6-1 to TRBJ1-6; 8 bases line up with TRBD1. The CDR3 spans 15 residues. J lost 1 base, V lost 5 bases, and 1 base had no gene match. The germline gives CDR1 MNHNS, CDR2 SASEGT. The CDR3 coding sequence is TGTGCCAGCAGTCAGGGGGCTTCCTATAATTCACCCCTCCACTTT. It encodes CASSQGASYNSPLHF.

The V gene is TRBV5-1, the J gene TRBJ1-1, with 7 bases fitting TRBD1. This CDR3 has 12 amino acids. Germline values: CDR1 SGHRS, CDR2 YFSETQ. V dropped 2 bases and J dropped 6; count of bases not matched to a gene: 1. CDR3 nucleotide sequence: TGCGCCAGCAGCTTACAGGGGCCTGAAGCTTTCTTT. This gives the protein CASSLQGPEAFF.

This chain links TRBV6-4 with TRBJ1-2, with 8 nucleotides matching TRBD1. The CDR3 is made up of 17 amino acids. CDR1 is MRHNA, CDR2 SNTAGT, per germline. Trimming took 4 bases from V and 0 from J; bases not matched to a gene: 10. CDR3 in DNA: TGTGCCAGCAGTGCCACCCCAGACAGGGGAGCTAACTATGGCTACACCTTC. It is translated as CASSATPDRGANYGYTF.

The chain employs TRBV2 and TRBJ1-5; the match to TRBD1 covers 9 bases. From germline, CDR1 is SNHLY and CDR2 FYNNEI. The junction had 5 bases not matched to a gene; V was cut back by 6 bases and J by 2 bases. The CDR3 extends over 15 amino acids. The CDR3 DNA reads TGTGCCAGCAGGAAAGGGGACAGGGGCAATCAGCCCCAGCATTTT. This translates into CASRKGDRGNQPQHF. The variable domain in full, completed from reference TRBV2 and TRBJ1-5, reads EPEVTQTPSHQVTQMGQEVILRCVPISNHLYFYWYRQILGQKVEFLVSFYNNEISEKSEIFDDQFSVERPDGSNFTLKIRSTKLEDSAMYFCASRKGDRGNQPQHFGDGTRLSIL.

The chain is built from TRBV7-9 and TRBJ2-1; 7 bases match TRBD1. J was trimmed by 6 bases and V by 5 bases; bases with no gene match: 4. Germline-derived CDR1 and CDR2 are SEHNR and FQNEAQ (reference sequence). The length of the CDR3 is 13 residues. The CDR3 DNA is TGTGCCAGCAGCGCTACAGGGGCCAATGAGCAGTTCTTC. This encodes CASSATGANEQFF.

This clone was seen a handful of times. In nucleotides, the CDR3 is TGTGCCAGCAGTCATGGGCCGACCTTAAATCAGCCCCAGCATTTT. It is translated as CASSHGPTLNQPQHF. This chain connects TRBV28 to TRBJ1-5; unclear D gene. CDR1 and CDR2 from the germline V gene are MDHEN and SYDVKM. V shed 5 bases and J shed 4 bases, with 15 bases lying between them. The CDR3 totals 15 residues. Full variable domain (outside the CDR3, taken from reference TRBV28 and TRBJ1-5): DVKVTQSSRYLVKRTGEKVFLECVQDMDHENMFWYRQDPGLGLRLIYFSYDVKMKEKGDIPEGYSVSREKKERFSLILESASTNQTSMYLCASSHGPTLNQPQHFGDGTRLSIL.

This rearrangement joins TRBV19 to TRBJ1-6; TRBD1 might be the D (6 bases). CDR3 size: 15 residues. Deletions cut 5 bases from V and 9 bases from J, with 17 bases between. Germline V CDR1 and CDR2: LNHDA, SQIVND (reference sequence). In nucleotides, the CDR3 is TGTGCCAGTAGTCCAGGGGAGGGAAGTACTTCACCCCTCCACTTT. The encoded protein is CASSPGEGSTSPLHF.

The chain employs TRBV30 and TRBJ2-5, with a possible D match to TRBD2 (5 bases). The end of the DNA fits TRBJ2-7 better, so the J call may be wrong. Germline V gene lookup returns CDR1 GTSNPN and CDR2 SVGIG (reference sequence). The CDR3 consists of 13 residues. The DNA of the CDR3 is TGTGCCTGGAAACGGAGCGGTTCCTACGAGCAGTACTTC. The encoded protein is CAWKRSGSYEQYF.

The sample holds a few counts of this clone. V is TRBV4-3 and J is TRBJ2-7, with 10 bases matching TRBD1. The CDR3 has 17 residues. Trimming removed 0 bases from V and 4 bases from J; junction bases left unmatched: 9. Germline CDR1 LGHNA, CDR2 YSLEER. In DNA, the CDR3 is TGCGCCAGCAGCCAAGAACGGACAGGGGGATTTATGTACGAGCAGTACTTC. This gives the protein CASSQERTGGFMYEQYF.

The chain couples TRBV15 to TRBJ2-2, with 7 bases fitting TRBD2. This CDR3 spans 18 amino acids. The junction had 13 bases not matched to a gene; V was cut back by 0 bases and J by 6 bases. Germline lookup yields CDR1 LNHNV and CDR2 YYDKDF (reference sequence). The CDR3 coding sequence is TGTGCCACCAGCAGAGATCTCACCCGGGAGGATAGTTCCGGGGAGCTGTTTTTT. As protein: CATSRDLTREDSSGELFF.

The genes are TRBV5-6 and TRBJ2-2, with TRBD2 identical over 10 bases. This CDR3 has 16 residues. Looked up from germline, CDR1 is SGHDT and CDR2 is YYEEEE. After removal of 0 bases from V and 6 bases from J, the junction contained 5 bases not matched to a gene. CDR3 nucleotide sequence: TGTGCCAGCAGCTTGGAACTAGCGGGAAAGCCCGGGGAGCTGTTTTTT. It encodes CASSLELAGKPGELFF.